This T cell receptor (beta chain) was sequenced for a study of STAT5B mutations in CD4+ large granular lymphocyte leukemia. Whole-study findings and limits: No patients shared main leukemic clonotypes, though roughly 25% appeared at low frequency elsewhere. Compared with healthy controls (2/35), patient top clones favored TRBV06 (8/27).

A remark on this clone: Its antigen is not identified.

Germline V CDR1 and CDR2: SGDLS, YYNGEE. This CDR3 contains 15 residues. Between the trimmed V and J ends, which lost 3 bases and 5 bases, there was a span of 17 bases. The repertoire was sequenced with immunoSEQ multiplex PCR; TCRdb's copy has only in-frame clones and lacks some. Seen here are about 22,000 clones, around 76% observed once, and the top ten hold 0.4% to 0.45%. Input material: CD4+ T cells from blood buffy coats. The source is a human donor in good health. The chain has TRBV9 and TRBJ2-5, with D perhaps being TRBD1 or TRBD2 (5 bases each). The CDR3 reads CASSASSTGPETQYF. The CDR3 DNA reads TGTGCCAGCAGCGCATCCTCGACGGGGCCGGAGACCCAGTACTTC.